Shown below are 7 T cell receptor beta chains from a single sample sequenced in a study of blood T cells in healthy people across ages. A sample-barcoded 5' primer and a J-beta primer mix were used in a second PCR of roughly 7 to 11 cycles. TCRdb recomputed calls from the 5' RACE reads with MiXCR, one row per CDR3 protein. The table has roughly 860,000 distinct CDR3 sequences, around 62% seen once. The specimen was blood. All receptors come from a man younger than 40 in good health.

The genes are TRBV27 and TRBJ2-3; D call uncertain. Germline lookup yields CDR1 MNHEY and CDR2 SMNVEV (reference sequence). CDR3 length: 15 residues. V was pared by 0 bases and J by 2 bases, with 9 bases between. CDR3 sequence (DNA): TGTGCCAGCAGTTTATCGGACCCCCCCACAGATACGCAGTATTTT. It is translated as CASSLSDPPTDTQYF.

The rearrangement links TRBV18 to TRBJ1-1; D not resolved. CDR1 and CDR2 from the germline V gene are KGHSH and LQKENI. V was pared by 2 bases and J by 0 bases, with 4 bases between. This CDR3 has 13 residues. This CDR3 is CASSPSVNTEAFF. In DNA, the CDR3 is TGTGCCAGCTCACCAAGCGTGAACACTGAAGCTTTCTTT.

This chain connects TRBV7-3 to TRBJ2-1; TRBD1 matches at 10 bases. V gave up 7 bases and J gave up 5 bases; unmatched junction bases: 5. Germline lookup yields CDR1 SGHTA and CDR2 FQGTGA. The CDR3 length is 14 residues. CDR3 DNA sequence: TGTGCCAGCAACCGGGGGACAGGGGACAATGAGCAGTTCTTC. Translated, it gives CASNRGTGDNEQFF.

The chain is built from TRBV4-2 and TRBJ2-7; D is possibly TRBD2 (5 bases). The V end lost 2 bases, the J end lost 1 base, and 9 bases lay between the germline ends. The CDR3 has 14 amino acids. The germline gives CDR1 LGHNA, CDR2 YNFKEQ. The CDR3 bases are TGTGCCAGCAGCCAAATCGGGGTGTCCTACGAGCAGTACTTC. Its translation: CASSQIGVSYEQYF.

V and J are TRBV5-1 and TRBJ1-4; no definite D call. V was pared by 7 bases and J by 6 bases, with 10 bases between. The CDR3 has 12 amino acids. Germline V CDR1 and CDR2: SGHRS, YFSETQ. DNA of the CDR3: TGCGCCAGCCGTTTGCGAGATGAAAAACTGTTTTTT. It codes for CASRLRDEKLFF.

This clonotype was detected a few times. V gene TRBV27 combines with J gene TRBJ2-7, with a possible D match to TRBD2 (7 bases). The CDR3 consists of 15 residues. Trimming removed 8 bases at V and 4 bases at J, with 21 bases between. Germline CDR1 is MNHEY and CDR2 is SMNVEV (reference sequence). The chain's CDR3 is CASPGPGGLFYEQYF. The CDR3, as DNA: TGTGCCAGCCCTGGTCCGGGGGGCCTTTTTTACGAGCAGTACTTC.

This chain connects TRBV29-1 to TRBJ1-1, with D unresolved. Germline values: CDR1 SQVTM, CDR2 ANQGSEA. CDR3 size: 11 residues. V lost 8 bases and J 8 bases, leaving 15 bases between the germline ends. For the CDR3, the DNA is TGCAGCTTTATCCGGGAGCCCGAAGCTTTCTTT. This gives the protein CSFIREPEAFF.